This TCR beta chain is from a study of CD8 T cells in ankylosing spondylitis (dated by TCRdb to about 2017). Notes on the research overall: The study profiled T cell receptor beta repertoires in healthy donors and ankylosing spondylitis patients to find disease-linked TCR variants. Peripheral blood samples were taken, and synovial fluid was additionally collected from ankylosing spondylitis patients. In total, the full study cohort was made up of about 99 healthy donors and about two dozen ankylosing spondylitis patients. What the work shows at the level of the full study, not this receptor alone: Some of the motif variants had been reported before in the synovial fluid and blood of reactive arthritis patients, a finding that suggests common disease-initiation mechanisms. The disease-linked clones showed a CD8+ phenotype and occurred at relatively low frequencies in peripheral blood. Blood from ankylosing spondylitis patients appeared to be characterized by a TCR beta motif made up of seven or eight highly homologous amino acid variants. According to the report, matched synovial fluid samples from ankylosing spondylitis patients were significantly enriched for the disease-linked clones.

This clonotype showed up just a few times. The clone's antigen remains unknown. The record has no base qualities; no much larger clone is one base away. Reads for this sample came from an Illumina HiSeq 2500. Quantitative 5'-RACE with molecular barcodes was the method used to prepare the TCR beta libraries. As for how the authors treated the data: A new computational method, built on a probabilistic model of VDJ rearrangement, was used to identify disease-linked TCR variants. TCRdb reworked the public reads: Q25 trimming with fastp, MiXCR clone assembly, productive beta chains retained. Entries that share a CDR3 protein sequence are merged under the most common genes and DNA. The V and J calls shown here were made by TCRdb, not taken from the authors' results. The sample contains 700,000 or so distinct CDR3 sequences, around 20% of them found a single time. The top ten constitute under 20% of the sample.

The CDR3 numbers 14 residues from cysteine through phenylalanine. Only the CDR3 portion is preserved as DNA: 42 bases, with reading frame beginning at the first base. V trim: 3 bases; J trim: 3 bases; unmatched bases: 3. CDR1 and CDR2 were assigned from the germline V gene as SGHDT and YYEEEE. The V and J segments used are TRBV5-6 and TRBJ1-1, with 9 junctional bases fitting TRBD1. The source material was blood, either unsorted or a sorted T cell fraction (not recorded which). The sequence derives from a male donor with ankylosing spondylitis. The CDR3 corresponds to CASSSGTGHTEAFF. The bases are TGTGCCAGCAGCTCGGGGACAGGGCACACTGAAGCTTTCTTT.